This TCR beta chain was documented in a study of shared clonotypes between healthy human individuals. Overall study context: The donors, a couple of women and a few men, were aged 18 to 49. Each donor contributed plates that comprised three CD4 naive, three CD4 memory, two CD8 naive and one CD8 memory.

CD45RO-negative, CCR7-positively selected cells formed the naive CD8 fraction, excluding terminally differentiated effector memory CD45RA+ cells. Germline V gene lookup returns CDR1 MNHEY and CDR2 SVGAGI. The CDR3 has 16 residues. Unmatched junction bases numbered 8, after V lost 3 bases and J lost 0 bases. An even split of each subset's genomic DNA across several immunoSEQ plates was performed. Using immunoSEQ multiplex PCR, the repertoire was profiled, and TCRdb retains in-frame clones only, with some absent. The sample yields hundreds of thousands of clones, roughly 98% seen once. The receptor was derived from a young man in good health. This chain links TRBV6-5 with TRBJ2-7; 7 bases agree with TRBD2. Sequences were obtained from naive CD8+ T cells sorted from blood. The CDR3 protein is CASSYGLADSSYEQYF. CDR3 in DNA: TGTGCCAGCAGTTATGGTCTAGCGGATAGCTCCTACGAGCAGTACTTC.